This T cell receptor (beta chain) is from a study of technical replicates of blood from a few donors. V lost 2 bases and J lost 0, with 4 bases in between. CDR3 length: 13 residues. Germline CDR1 LNHDA, CDR2 SQIVND (reference sequence). The repertoire was sequenced with immunoSEQ multiplex PCR; TCRdb's copy has only in-frame clones and lacks some. The sample lists approximately 75,000 clones; around 97% were seen once. The sequenced sample was T cells isolated from PBMCs. The source of this sequence is a human donor in good health. The J gene is TRBJ1-1, the V gene TRBV19; D not resolved. The chain's CDR3 is CASSITVNTEAFF. The CDR3 DNA sequence: TGTGCCAGTAGTATAACAGTGAACACTGAAGCTTTCTTT.